These 5 T cell receptor beta chains were all obtained from the same sample, sequenced in a study of T-cell reconstitution after alpha-beta-depleted transplantation in children. Unique molecular identifiers tagged the TCRbeta library. Using its own MiXCR run on the PCR reads, TCRdb lists one record per CDR3 protein. There are roughly 610,000 distinct CDR3 sequences in the sample; roughly a tenth occur only once, and about 4.2% lies in the top ten. This sample comprised PBMCs from the stem cell graft donor, obtained from the stem cell graft. The source of these receptors is a human donor who donated a stem cell graft to a child with acute myeloid leukemia.

This clonotype was seen at least ten times. V usage is TRBV20-1 and J usage is TRBJ2-1; 8 positions agree with TRBD2. J gave up 9 bases and V 6 bases, and 13 bases lay outside the gene matches. The CDR3 has 14 amino acids. Germline values: CDR1 DFQATT, CDR2 SNEGSKA (reference sequence). CDR3 in amino acids: CSAPPSGSSGEQFF. DNA for the CDR3: TGCAGTGCCCCCCCCAGCGGGAGCTCTGGTGAGCAGTTCTTC.

There are a few counts of this clonotype. The chain carries TRBV5-1 and TRBJ1-6; no definite D call. Trimming stripped 0 bases from V and 5 bases from J, with 12 bases between. CDR3 length equals 16 residues. Germline V CDR1 and CDR2: SGHRS, YFSETQ. Written as DNA, the CDR3 is TGCGCCAGCAGCTTGGGTAGTCTTGGGCATAATTCACCCCTCCACTTT. It specifies CASSLGSLGHNSPLHF.

The genes are TRBV7-2 and TRBJ1-1; no clear D. Germline V lookup: CDR1 SGHTA, CDR2 FQGNSA. Deletions cut 2 bases from V and 2 bases from J, with 6 bases between. This CDR3 has 13 residues. CDR3 sequence reads: CASSLKVNTEAFF. CDR3 DNA: TGTGCCAGCAGCTTAAAGGTCAACACTGAAGCTTTCTTT.

The chain is built from TRBV28 and TRBJ1-1; the D gene is possibly TRBD1 (5 bases). Trimming removed 2 bases at V and 1 base at J, with 8 bases between. The CDR3 runs to 14 residues. Germline V lookup: CDR1 MDHEN, CDR2 SYDVKM. The CDR3 sequence: CASSLVGTNTEAFF. The CDR3, as DNA: TGTGCCAGCAGTTTAGTCGGGACGAACACTGAAGCTTTCTTT.

The chain is built from TRBV7-9 and TRBJ2-3; possibly TRBD2 for D (6 bases). CDR3 length equals 17 residues. Trimming pared 5 bases from V and 6 bases from J, leaving 24 bases between. Germline-derived CDR1 and CDR2 are SEHNR and FQNEAQ (reference sequence). The CDR3 nucleotides are TGTGCCAGCAGCCTTTTGATTAGCGGTACCTGGTCGGATACGCAGTATTTT. Translating it yields CASSLLISGTWSDTQYF. Together with reference TRBV7-9 and TRBJ2-3, the CDR3 gives the full variable domain: DTGVSQNPRHKITKRGQNVTFRCDPISEHNRLYWYRQTLGQGPEFLTYFQNEAQLEKSRLLSDRFSAERPKGSFSTLEIQRTEQGDSAMYLCASSLLISGTWSDTQYFGPGTRLTVL.